A single sample gave rise to the 30 T cell receptor beta chains below, sequenced in a study of human thymus T cells. The repertoire was sequenced with immunoSEQ multiplex PCR; TCRdb's copy has only in-frame clones and lacks some. The sample holds some 120,000 clones; over 85% are singletons and the top ten take less than 0.03%. Resections obtained during corrective heart surgery supplied the thymus tissue. Sequences were obtained from thymus tissue. The source is a boy younger than two with a congenital heart defect but otherwise immunologically healthy.

V and J are TRBV7-2 and TRBJ2-2; 8 bases align to TRBD2. CDR1 is SGHTA, CDR2 FQGNSA, per germline. The CDR3 covers 16 residues. The V and J ends lost 1 base and 6 bases, in that order; junction bases with no gene match: 7. The chain's CDR3 is CASSLENGGEAGELFF. CDR3 bases: TGTGCCAGCAGCTTAGAGAACGGGGGGGAGGCCGGGGAGCTGTTTTTT.

V usage is TRBV14 and J usage is TRBJ1-3; D gene ambiguous. This CDR3 is 14 amino acids long. The V gene's germline CDR1 is SGHDN and CDR2 FVKESK. The V and J ends lost 5 bases and 0 bases respectively, with 8 bases between them. The CDR3 DNA reads TGTGCCAGCAGCAGAGTATTCTCTGGAAACACCATATATTTT. This sequence encodes CASSRVFSGNTIYF.

In nucleotides, the CDR3 is TGTGCCAGCAGCTTAGGCCCCGACAGTGTTAGCAATCAGCCCCAGCATTTT. It codes for CASSLGPDSVSNQPQHF. The J gene is TRBJ1-5, the V gene TRBV7-2, with D perhaps TRBD1 (5 bases). Germline values: CDR1 SGHTA, CDR2 FQGNSA. CDR3 length: 17 residues. The ends were cut back, 1 base at V and 0 bases at J, with 13 bases in the middle.

The chain links TRBV4-1 to TRBJ2-7; TRBD2 is a possible D gene (6 bases). The V gene's germline CDR1 is MGHRA and CDR2 YSYEKL. CDR3 length: 18 amino acids. Trimming shortened V by 2 bases and J by 4 bases, and 24 bases separated the two germline ends. The DNA of the CDR3 is TGCGCCAGCAGCCAATACGGTATGGAGTGGGGGGAGTCATACGAGCAGTACTTC. Amino acids: CASSQYGMEWGESYEQYF.

This clone was picked up one time. This chain links TRBV19 with TRBJ1-2; TRBD1 matches 10 bases. The CDR3 is 14 residues long. Germline V gene data show CDR1 as LNHDA and CDR2 as SQIVND (reference sequence). Trimming took 8 bases from V and 8 from J; bases not matched to a gene: 11. In DNA, the CDR3 is TGTGCCAGTTCTCGACAGGGGGCGCGACGCGGCTACACCTTC. Residues: CASSRQGARRGYTF.

This chain connects TRBV6-4 to TRBJ2-7; 7 nucleotides line up with TRBD1. Germline CDR1 MRHNA, CDR2 SNTAGT. V dropped 8 bases and J dropped 1; count of bases not matched to a gene: 8. This CDR3 is 14 amino acids long. The CDR3 sequence: CASVTGVPSYEQYF. The CDR3 coding sequence is TGTGCCAGCGTAACAGGGGTCCCATCCTACGAGCAGTACTTC.

The rearrangement links TRBV11-2 to TRBJ2-5; D is possibly TRBD1 (6 bases). The V end lost 5 bases, the J end lost 5 bases, and 21 bases lay between the germline ends. The CDR3 is made up of 16 amino acids. The germline gives CDR1 SGHAT, CDR2 FQNNGV. The DNA of the CDR3 is TGTGCCAGCAGCCCAAAAGTCAGGGGCGTTTCCGAGACCCAGTACTTC. Its protein is CASSPKVRGVSETQYF.

The J gene is TRBJ2-2, the V gene TRBV9; D not resolved. With 4 bases removed from V and 0 bases from J, the gap between germline ends came to 7 bases. Germline V gene sequence: CDR1 SGDLS, CDR2 YYNGEE. The CDR3 totals 14 residues. CDR3 in amino acids: CASSPRPNTGELFF. CDR3 nucleotides: TGTGCCAGCAGCCCTAGACCGAACACCGGGGAGCTGTTTTTT. Drawing the rest from reference TRBV9 and TRBJ2-2, the complete variable domain is DSGVTQTPKHLITATGQRVTLRCSPRSGDLSVYWYQQSLDQGLQFLIQYYNGEERAKGNILERFSAQQFPDLHSELNLSSLELGDSALYFCASSPRPNTGELFFGEGSRLTVL.

The chain has TRBV6-1 and TRBJ2-5; TRBD2 aligns across 7 bases. Germline CDR1 MNHNS, CDR2 SASEGT. With 0 bases clipped from V and 3 bases from J, the junction kept 4 bases outside the gene matches. The CDR3 is made up of 15 amino acids. CDR3 DNA sequence: TGTGCCAGCAGTGAAGCCCTAGCGGTAAAAGAGACCCAGTACTTC. This encodes CASSEALAVKETQYF.

The chain has TRBV15 and TRBJ1-3, with 8 bases fitting TRBD1. V was clipped by 0 bases and J by 0 bases; unmatched bases: 13. Germline assignment: CDR1 LNHNV and CDR2 YYDKDF (reference sequence). The CDR3 is 20 residues long. CDR3 nucleotides: TGTGCCACCAGCAGAGAGGCGGGACGACAGGGGAGTTTCTCTGGAAACACCATATATTTT. Residues: CATSREAGRQGSFSGNTIYF.

The chain links TRBV5-6 to TRBJ2-1; a weak D match, TRBD2 (6 bases). V lost 0 bases and J 6 bases, leaving 13 bases between the germline ends. The CDR3 spans 15 residues. Germline V gives CDR1 SGHDT, CDR2 YYEEEE. CDR3 in amino acids: CASSLAGRGSNEQFF. For the CDR3, the DNA is TGTGCCAGCAGCTTGGCAGGGCGGGGCTCCAATGAGCAGTTCTTC.

V gene TRBV6-6 combines with J gene TRBJ1-4; D gene uncertain. Germline V CDR1 and CDR2: MNHNY, SVGAGI (reference sequence). The CDR3 consists of 12 residues. Trimming stripped 5 bases from V and 5 bases from J, with 6 bases between. The CDR3 coding sequence is TGTGCCAGCAGTCTCAAGAATGAAAAACTGTTTTTT. It yields the protein CASSLKNEKLFF.

The CDR3 nucleotides are TGTGCCAGCAGCGGGGGGACAGGGGAAAAAAACATTCAGTACTTC. It yields the protein CASSGGTGEKNIQYF. V and J are TRBV7-2 and TRBJ2-4; TRBD1 matches 10 bases. The CDR3 is 15 amino acids. From germline, CDR1 is SGHTA and CDR2 FQGNSA. The V segment lost 5 bases and the J segment 4 bases; nucleotides outside the gene matches: 5. Using reference TRBV7-2 and TRBJ2-4 for the parts outside the CDR3, the full variable domain is GAGVSQSPSNKVTEKGKDVELRCDPISGHTALYWYRQSLGQGLEFLIYFQGNSAPDKSGLPSDRFSAERTGGSVSTLTIQRTQQEDSAVYLCASSGGTGEKNIQYFGAGTRLSVL.

The CDR3 reads CASSLAAGWVYEQYF. The CDR3 coding sequence is TGCGCCAGCAGCTTGGCCGCGGGGTGGGTCTACGAGCAGTACTTC. The J gene is TRBJ2-7, the V gene TRBV5-1; tentative D call: TRBD2 (6 bases). V lost 0 bases and J lost 3, with 13 bases in between. The CDR3 length is 15 residues. Germline-derived CDR1 and CDR2 are SGHRS and YFSETQ. The full variable domain, rest sourced from reference TRBV5-1 and TRBJ2-7, is KAGVTQTPRYLIKTRGQQVTLSCSPISGHRSVSWYQQTPGQGLQFLFEYFSETQRNKGNFPGRFSGRQFSNSRSEMNVSTLELGDSALYLCASSLAAGWVYEQYFGPGTRLTVT.

This clone was found once. The chain carries TRBV28 and TRBJ2-7; TRBD1 matches at 7 bases. The CDR3 extends over 17 amino acids. Unmatched junction bases numbered 16, after V lost 5 bases and J lost 3 bases. From germline, CDR1 is MDHEN and CDR2 SYDVKM. In DNA form, the CDR3 reads TGTGCCAGCAGTCTTAACGCCCGGGACAGATTAATCTACGAGCAGTACTTC. This codes for CASSLNARDRLIYEQYF. Full variable domain (outside the CDR3, taken from reference TRBV28 and TRBJ2-7): DVKVTQSSRYLVKRTGEKVFLECVQDMDHENMFWYRQDPGLGLRLIYFSYDVKMKEKGDIPEGYSVSREKKERFSLILESASTNQTSMYLCASSLNARDRLIYEQYFGPGTRLTVT.

CDR3 protein: CASSLYRVDTEAFF. The CDR3 DNA sequence: TGTGCCAGCAGCTTGTACAGGGTCGACACTGAAGCTTTCTTT. The chain is built from TRBV5-6 and TRBJ1-1; the D gene is possibly TRBD1 (6 bases). The V end was cut by 1 base, the J end by 3 bases, with 10 bases between. Per the germline V gene, CDR1 is SGHDT and CDR2 is YYEEEE. This CDR3 contains 14 residues.

The chain links TRBV6-5 to TRBJ2-7; no clear D. The V gene lost 5 bases and the J gene lost 5 bases, with 7 bases spanning the gap. Germline-derived CDR1 and CDR2 are MNHEY and SVGAGI. This CDR3 is built from 11 residues. CDR3 loop: CASSPADEQYF. CDR3 sequence (DNA): TGTGCCAGCAGTCCAGCTGACGAGCAGTACTTC.

V usage is TRBV6-1 and J usage is TRBJ2-5; TRBD2 agrees at 8 bases. Germline lookup yields CDR1 MNHNS and CDR2 SASEGT. Unmatched junction bases numbered 13, after V lost 6 bases and J lost 7 bases. The CDR3 has 15 amino acids. CDR3 sequence: CASRREYGGGGTQYF. CDR3 DNA sequence: TGTGCCAGCAGAAGAGAGTACGGGGGGGGCGGGACCCAGTACTTC.

The V gene is TRBV7-2, the J gene TRBJ1-2; 8 bases agree with TRBD1. Germline V gives CDR1 SGHTA, CDR2 FQGNSA. This CDR3 has 12 residues. J was trimmed by 6 bases and V by 5 bases; bases with no gene match: 2. This CDR3 is CASSLTGDGYTF. In nucleotides, the CDR3 is TGTGCCAGCAGCCTGACAGGGGATGGCTACACCTTC.

This chain connects TRBV5-6 to TRBJ1-2; 9 nucleotides match TRBD1. The CDR3 covers 17 residues. V was clipped by 2 bases and J by 3 bases; unmatched bases: 11. Germline lookup yields CDR1 SGHDT and CDR2 YYEEEE. CDR3 loop: CASSFGYRGQAHYGYTF. The CDR3 DNA sequence: TGTGCCAGCAGCTTTGGTTACAGGGGGCAGGCCCACTATGGCTACACCTTC.

This clone has a single count. The J gene is TRBJ1-3, the V gene TRBV7-8; D not certain. The CDR3 contains 15 residues. The V gene's germline CDR1 is SGHVS and CDR2 FQNEAQ. Trimming left V 5 bases short and J 0 bases short, with 11 bases between. The CDR3 nucleotides read TGTGCCAGCAGCGCCGCGGAGCACTCTGGAAACACCATATATTTT. This codes for CASSAAEHSGNTIYF.

The gene calls are TRBV10-3 and TRBJ2-2, with D tentatively TRBD1 (6 bases). Germline V gives CDR1 ENHRY, CDR2 SYGVKD. This CDR3 has 14 residues. The V end was cut by 6 bases, the J end by 6 bases, with 14 bases between. CDR3 loop: CAISQTGRPGELFF. The DNA of the CDR3 is TGTGCCATCAGCCAAACAGGGCGCCCCGGGGAGCTGTTTTTT.

V and J are TRBV4-3 and TRBJ2-6; a weak D match, TRBD2 (6 bases). This CDR3 comprises 17 residues. The V end was cut by 3 bases, the J end by 5 bases, with 17 bases between. Looked up from germline, CDR1 is LGHNA and CDR2 is YSLEER. CDR3 in DNA: TGCGCCAGCAGCCATACCTATGGCGGGGTAAGGGCCAACGTCCTGACTTTC. This sequence encodes CASSHTYGGVRANVLTF.

This chain uses TRBV7-9 with TRBJ2-2; D is ambiguous. The CDR3 has 14 residues. Germline-derived CDR1 and CDR2 are SEHNR and FQNEAQ (reference sequence). V lost 2 bases and J 6 bases, leaving 10 bases between the germline ends. DNA of the CDR3: TGTGCCAGCAGCTTAAAGTTAGGGCCCGGGGAGCTGTTTTTT. Translating gives CASSLKLGPGELFF.

The rearrangement joins TRBV5-4 to TRBJ2-3; TRBD2 matches at 14 bases. Trimming took 2 bases from V and 5 from J; bases not matched to a gene: 13. Germline CDR1 is SGHNT and CDR2 is YYREEE (reference sequence). The CDR3 is 19 residues long. Written as DNA, the CDR3 is TGTGCCAGCAGCTTAGGGGGACTAGCGGGAGTTGAACGTAGAGATACGCAGTATTTT. It translates to CASSLGGLAGVERRDTQYF.

V usage is TRBV14 and J usage is TRBJ1-3; maybe TRBD1 (6 bases). The CDR3 length is 18 residues. Germline V lookup: CDR1 SGHDN, CDR2 FVKESK. V was shortened by 1 base and J by 4 bases, with 20 bases between the two germline ends. CDR3 nucleotide sequence: TGTGCCAGCAGCCAAGCCACTGGAGGCCCCCAGGGGGGAAACACCATATATTTT. Translated, it gives CASSQATGGPQGGNTIYF.

This clone has a single count. The chain couples TRBV2 to TRBJ1-2; D gene ambiguous. This CDR3 is built from 15 residues. Per germline, CDR1 SNHLY and CDR2 FYNNEI. V dropped 4 bases and J dropped 3 bases, with 15 bases sitting between them. CDR3 protein: CASSGGFGADYGYTF. CDR3 DNA sequence: TGTGCCAGCAGTGGTGGGTTTGGAGCGGACTATGGCTACACCTTC.

The V gene is TRBV13, the J gene TRBJ2-1, with D perhaps given as TRBD1 or TRBD2 (5 bases each). This CDR3 spans 13 amino acids. V lost 7 bases and J lost 5, with 12 bases in between. Germline lookup yields CDR1 PRHDT and CDR2 FYEKMQ (reference sequence). The CDR3 bases are TGTGCCAGCATGGGGGTACTCGACAATGAGCAGTTCTTC. This encodes CASMGVLDNEQFF. Together with reference TRBV13 and TRBJ2-1, the CDR3 gives the full variable domain: AAGVIQSPRHLIKEKRETATLKCYPIPRHDTVYWYQQGPGQDPQFLISFYEKMQSDKGSIPDRFSAQQFSDYHSELNMSSLELGDSALYFCASMGVLDNEQFFGPGTRLTVL.

This chain uses TRBV6-6 with TRBJ2-2, with a tentative D call TRBD1 (6 bases). V was trimmed by 6 bases and J by 0 bases, leaving 14 bases between them. Germline V gene data show CDR1 as MNHNY and CDR2 as SVGAGI (reference sequence). The CDR3 length is 16 residues. This CDR3 reads CASSLIQGANTGELFF. In DNA, the CDR3 is TGTGCCAGCAGCCTGATACAGGGCGCGAACACCGGGGAGCTGTTTTTT.

This chain uses TRBV18 with TRBJ2-7, with TRBD1 matching over 9 bases. In germline, CDR1 is KGHSH, CDR2 LQKENI. The CDR3 covers 15 residues. Unmatched junction bases numbered 10, after V lost 3 bases and J lost 7 bases. The CDR3 sequence is CASSPPGQGIGEQYF. In DNA form, the CDR3 reads TGTGCCAGCTCACCGCCGGGACAGGGAATCGGGGAGCAGTACTTC.